The 32 T cell receptor beta chains listed next were all sequenced from one sample in a study of blood T cell repertoires in COVID-19. Sequencing used immunoSEQ multiplex PCR; TCRdb keeps in-frame clones, though not all of them. Altogether about 52,000 clones are present, 80% to 95% being singletons, with the ten largest covering about 2.9%. Source material: peripheral blood. The source of these receptors is a human donor in a cohort sampled during active COVID-19.

V usage is TRBV5-1 and J usage is TRBJ2-1, with a possible D match to TRBD1 (6 bases). CDR1 and CDR2 from the germline V gene are SGHRS and YFSETQ. V gave up 0 bases and J gave up 3 bases, with 10 bases separating them. The CDR3 runs to 15 residues. CDR3 sequence reads: CASSLVGHSYNEQFF. CDR3 nucleotides: TGCGCCAGCAGCTTGGTGGGACACAGCTACAATGAGCAGTTCTTC. Supplemented by reference TRBV5-1 and TRBJ2-1, the full variable domain reads KAGVTQTPRYLIKTRGQQVTLSCSPISGHRSVSWYQQTPGQGLQFLFEYFSETQRNKGNFPGRFSGRQFSNSRSEMNVSTLELGDSALYLCASSLVGHSYNEQFFGPGTRLTVL.

This clone was counted a single time. V usage is TRBV12-3 or TRBV12-4 and J usage is TRBJ1-6; D might be TRBD1 (6 bases). This CDR3 is built from 12 residues. Trimming took 10 bases from V and 10 from J, leaving 14 bases between them. The CDR3 loop reads CATGAGVSPLHF. In nucleotides, the CDR3 is TGTGCCACAGGGGCAGGGGTCTCACCCCTCCACTTT.

This chain links TRBV5-1 with TRBJ2-3, with D perhaps matching TRBD2 (5 bases). This CDR3 has 14 amino acids. Trimming took 4 bases from V and 4 from J, leaving 13 bases between them. Germline V gene data show CDR1 as SGHRS and CDR2 as YFSETQ. Here the CDR3 reads CASSLERVADTQYF. DNA for the CDR3: TGCGCCAGCAGCCTGGAGAGGGTGGCAGATACGCAGTATTTT.

The chain links TRBV3-1 (or the pseudogene TRBV3-2) to TRBJ2-7; a possible D gene is TRBD1 (5 bases). Trimming shortened V by 1 base and J by 1 base, and 8 bases separated the two germline ends. This CDR3 region has 14 residues. Germline CDR1 and CDR2: LGHDT and YNNKEL (reference sequence). The CDR3 here is CASSQVAGSYEQYF. As DNA, the CDR3 is TGTGCCAGCAGCCAAGTGGCAGGGTCCTACGAGCAGTACTTC.

The chain recombines TRBV14 with TRBJ2-7; 10 nucleotides align to TRBD1. This CDR3 has 14 residues. The trim removed 4 bases at V and 9 bases at J, leaving 9 bases unmatched. Germline CDR1 reads SGHDN; CDR2 reads FVKESK. The CDR3 here is CASSRGQGVFGQYF. CDR3 DNA: TGTGCCAGCAGCCGAGGACAGGGGGTATTTGGGCAGTACTTC.

The chain combines TRBV15 with TRBJ1-5, with D possibly being TRBD1 (5 bases). This CDR3 is 16 amino acids long. Trimming took off 0 bases at V and 0 bases at J, with 9 bases between the two ends. CDR1 and CDR2 (germline): LNHNV, YYDKDF (reference sequence). The CDR3 loop reads CATSRETRDSNQPQHF. The DNA for the CDR3 is TGTGCCACCAGCAGAGAAACCAGGGATAGCAATCAGCCCCAGCATTTT. The whole variable domain, filled in from reference TRBV15 and TRBJ1-5, reads DAMVIQNPRYQVTQFGKPVTLSCSQTLNHNVMYWYQQKSSQAPKLLFHYYDKDFNNEADTPDNFQSRRPNTSFCFLDIRSPGLGDTAMYLCATSRETRDSNQPQHFGDGTRLSIL.

The J gene is TRBJ1-3, the V gene TRBV6-5; D is uncertain. Deletions cut 0 bases from V and 2 bases from J, with 8 bases between. The CDR3 length is 15 residues. CDR1 and CDR2 from the germline V gene are MNHEY and SVGAGI. The DNA of the CDR3 is TGTGCCAGCAGTTACTCTTGGCAGGCTGGAAACACCATATATTTT. The encoded protein is CASSYSWQAGNTIYF.

CDR3 loop: CASRNMGGLGGYTF. CDR3 nucleotides: TGTGCCAGCAGAAATATGGGGGGGCTTGGTGGCTACACCTTC. The chain joins TRBV28 to TRBJ1-2; a weak D match, TRBD1 (6 bases). The germline V and J ends were trimmed by 6 bases and 7 bases, with 18 bases remaining between them. CDR1 MDHEN and CDR2 SYDVKM come from the germline V gene. The CDR3 runs 14 residues.

This chain joins TRBV6-7 and TRBJ2-3, with TRBD2 identical over 14 bases. TRBV6-7 is an ORF, and what it does is uncertain. The CDR3 has 16 residues. V shed 6 bases and J 3 bases; nucleotides not matched to a gene: 5. The CDR3 loop reads CASRLRLAGGTDTQYF. CDR3 nucleotide sequence: TGTGCCAGCAGATTACGACTAGCGGGAGGGACAGATACGCAGTATTTT.

This clone was recorded once. V gene TRBV5-1 combines with J gene TRBJ1-2; D is perhaps TRBD1 (6 bases). Trimming stripped 2 bases from V and 2 bases from J, with 10 bases between. This CDR3 region has 14 residues. Germline-derived CDR1 and CDR2 are SGHRS and YFSETQ. The CDR3 sequence: CASSFWQGNYGYTF. The CDR3 region has the DNA TGCGCCAGCAGCTTTTGGCAGGGGAACTATGGCTACACCTTC.

The chain employs TRBV6-1 and TRBJ2-7, with 9 bases aligning to TRBD1. The CDR3 sequence is 14 residues long. The germline gives CDR1 MNHNS, CDR2 SASEGT. J lost 7 bases, V lost 3 bases, and 7 bases had no gene match. DNA for the CDR3: TGTGCCAGCAGTGATATGGACAGGGGCTATGAGCAGTACTTC. It translates to CASSDMDRGYEQYF.

V and J are TRBV15 and TRBJ2-5; TRBD2 matches at 12 bases. Germline loops: CDR1 LNHNV, CDR2 YYDKDF (reference sequence). With 5 bases clipped from V and 1 base from J, the junction kept 5 bases outside the gene matches. The length of the CDR3 is 16 residues. CDR3 sequence reads: CATSGGLAGSQETQYF. In DNA, the CDR3 is TGTGCCACCAGCGGAGGACTAGCGGGATCCCAAGAGACCCAGTACTTC. Together with reference TRBV15 and TRBJ2-5, the CDR3 gives the full variable domain: DAMVIQNPRYQVTQFGKPVTLSCSQTLNHNVMYWYQQKSSQAPKLLFHYYDKDFNNEADTPDNFQSRRPNTSFCFLDIRSPGLGDTAMYLCATSGGLAGSQETQYFGPGTRLLVL.

About this clone: Other DNA sequences in this specimen translate into the identical CDR3. The chain employs TRBV18 and TRBJ2-3, with 11 bases lining up with TRBD2. The CDR3 consists of 16 residues. Looked up from germline, CDR1 is KGHSH and CDR2 is LQKENI. The V gene end was trimmed by 3 bases and the J gene end by 0 bases; junction bases not matched to a gene: 2. The CDR3 DNA reads TGTGCCAGCTCACCCCTAGCGGGAGGTAGCACAGATACGCAGTATTTT. Its translation is CASSPLAGGSTDTQYF. The full variable domain, its missing parts supplied by reference TRBV18 and TRBJ2-3, is NAGVMQNPRHLVRRRGQEARLRCSPMKGHSHVYWYRQLPEEGLKFMVYLQKENIIDESGMPKERFSAEFPKEGPSILRIQQVVRGDSAAYFCASSPLAGGSTDTQYFGPGTRLTVL.

This sequence joins TRBV19 and TRBJ2-4, with TRBD1 matching over 7 bases. J was trimmed by 6 bases and V by 1 base; bases with no gene match: 3. Per germline, CDR1 LNHDA and CDR2 SQIVND (reference sequence). The length of the CDR3 is 14 residues. CDR3 DNA sequence: TGTGCCAGTAGTATAGGGACAGGCGTAAACATTCAGTACTTC. Its protein is CASSIGTGVNIQYF.

This chain joins TRBV7-2 and TRBJ2-1; no clear D gene. V shed 1 base and J shed 0 bases, with 7 bases lying between them. Germline CDR1 and CDR2: SGHTA and FQGNSA. The CDR3 has 15 amino acids. The CDR3 loop is CASSLVSSSYNEQFF. The CDR3 bases are TGTGCCAGCAGCTTAGTTTCATCCTCCTACAATGAGCAGTTCTTC.

The chain joins TRBV4-1 to TRBJ2-7, with D unresolved. Germline V lookup: CDR1 MGHRA, CDR2 YSYEKL. The CDR3 contains 13 residues. The V and J ends lost 0 bases and 6 bases respectively, with 9 bases between them. CDR3 DNA sequence: TGCGCCAGCAGCCAAGATCAAACTCGCGAGCAGTACTTC. Protein product: CASSQDQTREQYF.

This sequence joins TRBV19 and TRBJ2-2; TRBD2 matches at 8 bases. Germline-derived CDR1 and CDR2 are LNHDA and SQIVND (reference sequence). V shed 4 bases, J shed 7 bases, and the junction held 8 bases outside the gene matches. The CDR3 loop spans 15 amino acids. The CDR3 spells CASSNPGLVLGELFF. The CDR3 bases are TGTGCCAGTAGTAACCCGGGACTAGTTCTCGGGGAGCTGTTTTTT. Full variable domain (outside the CDR3, taken from reference TRBV19 and TRBJ2-2): DGGITQSPKYLFRKEGQNVTLSCEQNLNHDAMYWYRQDPGQGLRLIYYSQIVNDFQKGDIAEGYSVSREKKESFPLTVTSAQKNPTAFYLCASSNPGLVLGELFFGEGSRLTVL.

This clone was counted between two and nine times. This chain uses TRBV10-3 with TRBJ2-2; unclear D gene. Trimming removed 6 bases from V and 7 bases from J, with 12 bases in between. The germline V gene has CDR1 ENHRY and CDR2 SYGVKD. This CDR3 region has 13 residues. This chain's CDR3 is CAISPENGGELFF. In DNA, the CDR3 is TGTGCCATCAGCCCGGAGAATGGCGGGGAGCTGTTTTTT.

The CDR3 here is CASSPKTVIEQYF. CDR3 in DNA: TGTGCCAGCTCACCCAAGACAGTAATAGAGCAGTACTTC. The chain links TRBV18 to TRBJ2-7; D may be TRBD1 (5 bases). The V gene lost 3 bases and the J gene lost 7 bases, with 13 bases spanning the gap. The CDR3 extends over 13 amino acids. From germline, CDR1 is KGHSH and CDR2 LQKENI.

This chain links TRBV7-2 with TRBJ2-3, with TRBD2 matching over 9 bases. The germline V gene has CDR1 SGHTA and CDR2 FQGNSA. With V trimmed by 4 bases and J by 4 bases, 3 bases remained unmatched. The CDR3 has 14 amino acids. The CDR3 DNA reads as TGTGCCAGCAGCTCGCGGGGGGGGGCAGATACGCAGTATTTT. Protein sequence: CASSSRGGADTQYF.

The chain combines TRBV27 with TRBJ2-5, with 8 positions matching TRBD1. The CDR3 covers 15 residues. The J segment lost 3 bases and the V segment lost 5 bases, leaving 8 bases of the junction unmatched. Germline V CDR1 and CDR2: MNHEY, SMNVEV (reference sequence). For the CDR3, the DNA is TGTGCCAGCAGTGGCGACGGGACAGGCGAAGAGACCCAGTACTTC. Its protein is CASSGDGTGEETQYF.

This sequence joins TRBV25-1 and TRBJ2-5, with 12 bases fitting TRBD2. The CDR3 spans 16 residues. Germline CDR1 MGHDK, CDR2 SYGVNS. With V trimmed by 4 bases and J by 5 bases, 8 bases remained unmatched. The CDR3 region is CASSVSSGRGGETQYF. The CDR3 DNA sequence: TGTGCCAGCAGTGTATCTAGCGGGAGGGGTGGGGAGACCCAGTACTTC.

The CDR3 here is CASTLNRGHEQYF. The CDR3 coding sequence is TGTGCCAGCACTTTAAACCGAGGGCACGAGCAGTACTTC. The V call is TRBV6-6, the J call TRBJ2-7; tentative D call: TRBD2 (5 bases). CDR1 and CDR2 (germline): MNHNY, SVGAGI (reference sequence). Trimming left V 7 bases short and J 5 bases short, with 15 bases between. The CDR3 spans 13 residues.

The gene calls are TRBV2 and TRBJ1-5; D is perhaps TRBD1 (5 bases). The CDR3 is 14 amino acids. Trimming stripped 3 bases from V and 5 bases from J, with 11 bases between. Germline-derived CDR1 and CDR2 are SNHLY and FYNNEI. As DNA, the CDR3 is TGTGCCAGCAGTGAGGCAGGGTACTATCAGCCCCAGCATTTT. Protein sequence: CASSEAGYYQPQHF.

V usage is TRBV23-1 and J usage is TRBJ2-5; 9 bases match TRBD1. TRBV23-1 is flagged as an ORF with uncertain function. The CDR3 covers 14 residues. The V and J ends lost 7 bases and 4 bases, in that order; junction bases with no gene match: 7. The CDR3 DNA reads as TGCGCCAGCAACACGGGACAGGGAGGAGAGACCCAGTACTTC. Residues: CASNTGQGGETQYF.

This chain connects TRBV25-1 to TRBJ1-5; 7 nucleotides agree with TRBD1. CDR3 size: 14 residues. V shed 6 bases and J 3 bases; nucleotides not matched to a gene: 5. CDR1 and CDR2 (germline): MGHDK, SYGVNS. The CDR3, as DNA: TGTGCCAGCAGCCAGACAGGGTTCAATCAGCCCCAGCATTTT. Encoded protein: CASSQTGFNQPQHF.

This rearrangement joins TRBV14 to TRBJ2-1; D may be TRBD2 (5 bases). CDR1 and CDR2 (germline): SGHDN, FVKESK. V was cut by 0 bases and J by 4 bases, with 10 bases left in between. The CDR3 has 15 amino acids. CDR3 residues: CASSQEGRKYNEQFF. For the CDR3, the DNA is TGTGCCAGCAGCCAAGAGGGGAGAAAATACAATGAGCAGTTCTTC.

This chain connects TRBV14 to TRBJ2-1, with unresolved D. The CDR3 spans 13 residues. The germline V gene has CDR1 SGHDN and CDR2 FVKESK. The ends were cut back, 1 base at V and 4 bases at J, with 5 bases in the middle. The CDR3: CASSQGGYNEQFF. In nucleotides, the CDR3 is TGTGCCAGCAGCCAAGGCGGATACAATGAGCAGTTCTTC.

This chain joins TRBV19 and TRBJ1-1, with D perhaps TRBD1 (6 bases). Per the germline V gene, CDR1 is LNHDA and CDR2 is SQIVND (reference sequence). Trimming removed 4 bases at V and 4 bases at J, with 16 bases between. The CDR3 loop spans 15 amino acids. The CDR3 DNA follows: TGTGCCAGTAGTAGGCCGGGACACAGAGCCACTGAAGCTTTCTTT. It translates to CASSRPGHRATEAFF. Full variable domain (rest looked up from reference TRBV19 and TRBJ1-1): DGGITQSPKYLFRKEGQNVTLSCEQNLNHDAMYWYRQDPGQGLRLIYYSQIVNDFQKGDIAEGYSVSREKKESFPLTVTSAQKNPTAFYLCASSRPGHRATEAFFGQGTRLTVV.

The chain employs TRBV11-2 and TRBJ1-6; possibly TRBD1 for D (5 bases). Trimming cost V 5 bases and J 0 bases, with 11 bases left between them. Germline CDR1 reads SGHAT; CDR2 reads FQNNGV. The CDR3 runs to 16 residues. For the CDR3, the DNA is TGTGCCAGCAGCCCCCGACAGAGCTCCTATAATTCACCCCTCCACTTT. The encoded protein is CASSPRQSSYNSPLHF.

The chain links TRBV11-3 to TRBJ2-2; D not certain. The germline V and J ends were trimmed by 0 bases and 8 bases, with 13 bases remaining between them. Germline-derived CDR1 and CDR2 are SGHNT and YENEEA. This CDR3 has 15 amino acids. This CDR3 is CASSLDQAGWGELFF. CDR3 coding DNA: TGTGCCAGCAGCTTAGATCAAGCAGGATGGGGGGAGCTGTTTTTT.

This chain joins TRBV5-1 and TRBJ1-1, with TRBD1 matching 7 bases. Germline-derived CDR1 and CDR2 are SGHRS and YFSETQ. V shed 2 bases and J 2 bases; nucleotides not matched to a gene: 6. This CDR3 is built from 15 residues. CDR3 sequence reads: CASSFVTGANTEAFF. In nucleotides, the CDR3 is TGCGCCAGCAGCTTTGTTACAGGGGCTAACACTGAAGCTTTCTTT.